Given below is one T cell receptor (beta chain) in context. Its recognized antigen is unknown. No qualities accompany the bases; no much larger clone lies one base away. The data originate from a study of blood T cell repertoires in COVID-19 (dated by TCRdb to 2018 to 2020). Regarding the complete study: Collaborator samples came from the United States, Italy and Spain and covered acute and convalescent phases of COVID-19. Deeply sampled blood TCRbeta repertoires from subjects exposed to, actively infected with, or recovered from COVID-19 were included in the dataset. The repertoires were made available in a free public database intended to serve as a resource for research on the immune response to SARS-CoV-2. Sample metadata almost always included a de-identified subject ID, COVID-19 status, age in years and sex. The samples were drawn from two sources: the first 160 participants of the ongoing ImmuneRACE study, and some 1,300 subjects contributed by 6 global collaborators. The material from the prospective study consisted of cDNA or gDNA derived from T cells, B-cell-depleted T cells, or PBMCs. Where available, HLA class I and class II types were taken from metadata supplied by the sample provider and were not determined by assay-based typing. Study-wide conclusions, independent of this receptor: Clinical and demographic metadata were provided uncurated, with the amount varying by source and participant.

Whole blood was collected in K2EDTA tubes by collaborating institutions according to the institutions' own protocols. Collaborator samples were shipped for TCRbeta analysis as frozen whole blood, isolated PBMCs, or DNA extracted from either sample type. TCRbeta CDR3 regions were amplified from genomic DNA using the immunoSEQ Assay, a bias-controlled multiplex PCR. Per the authors' processing: The number of nucleated cells in each sample was estimated from the amplification of reference gene primers within the assay. To quantify the absolute abundance of each unique TCRbeta CDR3 rearrangement, sequence reads were collapsed and filtered. Productive Simpson clonality was computed per sample as the square root of Simpson's diversity index over productive rearrangements. TCRdb took this table from immuneACCESS and kept in-frame rearrangements with V and J called. Such tables lack part of the clones; where checked against another copy, unresolved V genes explain under half of the gap, and the rest is unexplained. V and J calls and clone size are copied from that table; D and trimming were computed from the DNA. The sample table contains approximately 130,000 clones; only one count was recorded for about 76% of them. The ten largest clones represent around 20% of the sample.

Input material: peripheral blood. The source is a man older than 75 with acute or convalescent COVID-19.

At the DNA level, the sequence is TGTGCCAGCAGTGAACCAGGCGAGTACTACAATGAGCAGTTCTTC. Translation gives CASSEPGEYYNEQFF. In this chain, TRBV25-1 is recombined with TRBJ2-1; there is no confident call for the D gene. Reading from cysteine to phenylalanine, the CDR3 counts 15 amino acids. This entry keeps only the CDR3 DNA: 45 bases, framed from base 1. V is pared back by 2 bases and J by 3 bases, with 11 bases lying between the germline termini. CDR1 MGHDK and CDR2 SYGVNS were looked up in the germline V gene. The reference TRBV25-1 and TRBJ2-1 proteins fill in what lies around the CDR3, so the full variable domain reads EADIYQTPRYLVIGTGKKITLECSQTMGHDKMYWYQQDPGMELHLIHYSYGVNSTEKGDLSSESTVSRIRTEHFPLTLESARPSHTSQYLCASSEPGEYYNEQFFGPGTRLTVL.